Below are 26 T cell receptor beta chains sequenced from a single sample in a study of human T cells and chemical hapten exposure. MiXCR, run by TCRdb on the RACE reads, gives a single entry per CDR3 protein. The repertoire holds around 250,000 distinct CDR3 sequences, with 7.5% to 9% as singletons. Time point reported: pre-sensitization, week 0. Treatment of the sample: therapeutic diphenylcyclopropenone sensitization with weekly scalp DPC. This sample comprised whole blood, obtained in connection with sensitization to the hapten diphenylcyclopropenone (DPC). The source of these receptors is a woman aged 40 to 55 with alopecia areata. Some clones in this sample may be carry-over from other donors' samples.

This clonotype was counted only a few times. This chain's CDR3 is CSAAGLAGGFNEQFF. Here the CDR3 DNA reads TGCAGTGCAGCGGGACTAGCGGGGGGGTTTAATGAGCAGTTCTTC. V usage is TRBV20-1 and J usage is TRBJ2-1; 16 nucleotides line up with TRBD2. This CDR3 is built from 15 residues. Trimming removed 6 bases from V and 7 bases from J; junction bases left unmatched: 6. The germline gives CDR1 DFQATT, CDR2 SNEGSKA (reference sequence).

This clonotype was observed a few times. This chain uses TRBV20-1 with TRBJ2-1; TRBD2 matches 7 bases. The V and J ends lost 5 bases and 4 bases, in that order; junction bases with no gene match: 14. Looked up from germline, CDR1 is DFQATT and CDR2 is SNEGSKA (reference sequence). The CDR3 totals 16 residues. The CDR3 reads CSAPPPGTTFYNEQFF. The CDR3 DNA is TGCAGTGCTCCCCCCCCCGGGACTACTTTTTACAATGAGCAGTTCTTC.

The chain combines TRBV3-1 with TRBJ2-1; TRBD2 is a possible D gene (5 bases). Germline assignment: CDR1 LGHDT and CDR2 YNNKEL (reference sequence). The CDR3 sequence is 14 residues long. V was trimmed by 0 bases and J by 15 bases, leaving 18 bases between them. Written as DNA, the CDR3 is TGTGCCAGCAGCCAAGATAGGGAACTAGTGCTCCTGTTCTTC. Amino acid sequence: CASSQDRELVLLFF.

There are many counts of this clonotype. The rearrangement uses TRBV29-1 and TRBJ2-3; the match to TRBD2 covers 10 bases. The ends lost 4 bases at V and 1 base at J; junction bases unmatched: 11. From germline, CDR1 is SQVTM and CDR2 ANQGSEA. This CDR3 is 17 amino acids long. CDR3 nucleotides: TGCAGCGTTGCGGGTATTCCTCTAGCGGGAGGCACAGATACGCAGTATTTT. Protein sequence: CSVAGIPLAGGTDTQYF.

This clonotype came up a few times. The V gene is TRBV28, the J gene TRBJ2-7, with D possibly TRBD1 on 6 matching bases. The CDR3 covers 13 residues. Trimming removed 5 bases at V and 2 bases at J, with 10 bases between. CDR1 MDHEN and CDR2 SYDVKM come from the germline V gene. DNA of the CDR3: TGTGCCAGCAGTGGGACACCTCCCTACGAGCAGTACTTC. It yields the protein CASSGTPPYEQYF.

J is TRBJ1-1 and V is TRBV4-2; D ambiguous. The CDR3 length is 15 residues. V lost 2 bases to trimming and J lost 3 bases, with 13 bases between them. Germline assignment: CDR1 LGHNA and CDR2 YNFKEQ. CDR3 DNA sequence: TGTGCCAGCAGCCAACAAGTCCGGGGTTACACTGAAGCTTTCTTT. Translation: CASSQQVRGYTEAFF.

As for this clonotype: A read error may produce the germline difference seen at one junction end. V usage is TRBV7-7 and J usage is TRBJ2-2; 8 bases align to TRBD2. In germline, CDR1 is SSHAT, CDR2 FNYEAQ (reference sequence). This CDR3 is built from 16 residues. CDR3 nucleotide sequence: TGTGCTAGCAGCCTCACAGCGGGAGCGGCCGCCGGGGAGCTGTTTTTT. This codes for CASSLTAGAAAGELFF.

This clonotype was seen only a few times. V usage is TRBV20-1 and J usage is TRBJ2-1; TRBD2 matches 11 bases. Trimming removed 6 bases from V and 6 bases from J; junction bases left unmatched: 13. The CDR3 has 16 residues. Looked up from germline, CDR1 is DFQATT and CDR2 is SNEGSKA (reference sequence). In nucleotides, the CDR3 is TGCAGTGCAAATTATCGTAGCGGGAGGGCCGGCAATGAGCAGTTCTTC. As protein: CSANYRSGRAGNEQFF.

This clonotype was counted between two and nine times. Here the CDR3 reads CASSQDRDTEAFF. As DNA, the CDR3 is TGCGCCAGCAGCCAAGACAGGGACACTGAAGCTTTCTTT. This chain joins TRBV4-1 and TRBJ1-1, with D maybe TRBD1 (5 bases). Germline V gene data show CDR1 as MGHRA and CDR2 as YSYEKL. Trimming removed 0 bases at V and 3 bases at J, with 5 bases between. The CDR3 runs to 13 residues.

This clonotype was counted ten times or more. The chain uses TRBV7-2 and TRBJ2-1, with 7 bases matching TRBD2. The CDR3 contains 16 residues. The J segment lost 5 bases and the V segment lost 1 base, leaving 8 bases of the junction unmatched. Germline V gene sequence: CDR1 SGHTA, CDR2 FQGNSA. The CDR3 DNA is TGTGCCAGCAGCTTAGGGGCGGGAGTAAACCACAATGAGCAGTTCTTC. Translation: CASSLGAGVNHNEQFF.

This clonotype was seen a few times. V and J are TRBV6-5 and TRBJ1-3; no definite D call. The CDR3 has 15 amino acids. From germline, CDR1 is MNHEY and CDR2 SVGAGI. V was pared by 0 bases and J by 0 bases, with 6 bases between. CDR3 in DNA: TGTGCCAGCAGTTACTCGGTCCGCTCTGGAAACACCATATATTTT. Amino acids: CASSYSVRSGNTIYF.

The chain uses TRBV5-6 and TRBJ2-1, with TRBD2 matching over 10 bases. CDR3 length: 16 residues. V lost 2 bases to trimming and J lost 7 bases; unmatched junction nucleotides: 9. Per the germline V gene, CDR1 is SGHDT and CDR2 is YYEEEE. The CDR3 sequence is CASSLAGLAEGNEQFF. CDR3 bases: TGTGCCAGCAGCTTAGCCGGACTAGCGGAGGGGAATGAGCAGTTCTTC.

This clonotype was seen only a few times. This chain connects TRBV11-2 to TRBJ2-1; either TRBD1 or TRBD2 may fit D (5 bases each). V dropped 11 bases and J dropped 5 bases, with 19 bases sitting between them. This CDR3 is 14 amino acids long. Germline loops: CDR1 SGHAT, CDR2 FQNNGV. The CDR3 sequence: CAVSPGPTNNEQFF. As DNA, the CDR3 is TGTGCCGTTTCTCCGGGACCAACGAACAATGAGCAGTTCTTC.

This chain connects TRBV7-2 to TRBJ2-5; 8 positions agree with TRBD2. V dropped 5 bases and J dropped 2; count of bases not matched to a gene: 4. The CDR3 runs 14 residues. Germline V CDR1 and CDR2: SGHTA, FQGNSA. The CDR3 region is CASSHQRGQETQYF. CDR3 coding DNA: TGTGCCAGCAGCCACCAGCGGGGGCAAGAGACCCAGTACTTC.

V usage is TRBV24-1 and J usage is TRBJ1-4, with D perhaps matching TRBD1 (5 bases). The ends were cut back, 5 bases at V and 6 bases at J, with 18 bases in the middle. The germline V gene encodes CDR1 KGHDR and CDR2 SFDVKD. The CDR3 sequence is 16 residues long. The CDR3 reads CATSASFRDCHEKLFF. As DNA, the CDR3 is TGTGCCACCAGTGCCTCCTTCCGGGACTGTCATGAAAAACTGTTTTTT.

The CDR3 here is CASSPGRETGELFF. The CDR3 DNA reads as TGCGCCAGCAGCCCCGGGAGAGAAACCGGGGAGCTGTTTTTT. The chain combines TRBV5-1 with TRBJ2-2, with a possible D match to TRBD2 (6 bases). Germline-derived CDR1 and CDR2 are SGHRS and YFSETQ. This CDR3 comprises 14 residues. Trimming pared 4 bases from V and 5 bases from J, leaving 12 bases between.

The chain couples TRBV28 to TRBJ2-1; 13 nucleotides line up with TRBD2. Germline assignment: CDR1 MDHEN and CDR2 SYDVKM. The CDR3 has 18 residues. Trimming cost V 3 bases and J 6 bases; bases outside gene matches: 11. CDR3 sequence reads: CASSFTSGRARGTNEQFF. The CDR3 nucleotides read TGTGCCAGCAGTTTCACTAGCGGGAGGGCCCGAGGGACCAATGAGCAGTTCTTC.

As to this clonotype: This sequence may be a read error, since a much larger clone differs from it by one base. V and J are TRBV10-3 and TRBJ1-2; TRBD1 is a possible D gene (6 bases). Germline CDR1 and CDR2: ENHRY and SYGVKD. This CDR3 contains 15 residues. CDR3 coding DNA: TGTGCCATCAGTGAGACGCAGGACAGAAACTATAGCTACACCTTC. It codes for CAISETQDRNYSYTF.

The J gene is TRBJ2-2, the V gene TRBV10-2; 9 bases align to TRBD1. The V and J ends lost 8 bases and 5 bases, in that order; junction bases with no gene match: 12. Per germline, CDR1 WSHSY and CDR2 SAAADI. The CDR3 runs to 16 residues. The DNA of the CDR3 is TGCGCCAGCGGGATCCCCTCGACAGGGGGGACCGGGGAGCTGTTTTTT. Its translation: CASGIPSTGGTGELFF.

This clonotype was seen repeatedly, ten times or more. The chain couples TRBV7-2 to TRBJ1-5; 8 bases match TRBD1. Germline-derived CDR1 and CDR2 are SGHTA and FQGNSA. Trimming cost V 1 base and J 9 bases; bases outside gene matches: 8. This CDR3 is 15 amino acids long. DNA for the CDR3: TGTGCCAGCAGCTTAGGGGGGACAGGTTCTTGGCCCCAGCATTTT. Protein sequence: CASSLGGTGSWPQHF.

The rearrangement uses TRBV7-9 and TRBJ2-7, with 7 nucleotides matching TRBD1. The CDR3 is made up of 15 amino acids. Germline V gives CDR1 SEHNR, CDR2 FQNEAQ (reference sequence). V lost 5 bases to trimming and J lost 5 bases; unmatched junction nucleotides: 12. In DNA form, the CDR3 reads TGTGCCAGCAGCGCCCAAACAGGGGTATTTGACGAGCAGTACTTC. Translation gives CASSAQTGVFDEQYF.

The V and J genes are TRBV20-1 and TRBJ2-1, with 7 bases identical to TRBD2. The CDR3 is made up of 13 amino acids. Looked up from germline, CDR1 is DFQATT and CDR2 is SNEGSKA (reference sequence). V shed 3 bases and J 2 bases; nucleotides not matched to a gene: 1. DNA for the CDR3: TGCAGTGCTAGTGCGGGGGCCTACAATGAGCAGTTCTTC. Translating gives CSASAGAYNEQFF.

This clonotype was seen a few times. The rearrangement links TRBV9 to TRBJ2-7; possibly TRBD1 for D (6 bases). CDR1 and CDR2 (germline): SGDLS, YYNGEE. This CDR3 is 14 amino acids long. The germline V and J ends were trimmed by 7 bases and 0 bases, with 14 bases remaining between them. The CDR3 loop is CASGTGTTSYEQYF. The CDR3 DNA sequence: TGTGCCAGCGGAACCGGGACAACCTCCTACGAGCAGTACTTC.

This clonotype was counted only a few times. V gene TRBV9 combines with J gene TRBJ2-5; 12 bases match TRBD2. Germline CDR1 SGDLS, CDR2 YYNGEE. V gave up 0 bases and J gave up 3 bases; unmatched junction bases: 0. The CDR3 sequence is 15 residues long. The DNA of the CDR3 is TGTGCCAGCAGCGTAGCTAGCGGGAGGGAAGAGACCCAGTACTTC. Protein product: CASSVASGREETQYF.

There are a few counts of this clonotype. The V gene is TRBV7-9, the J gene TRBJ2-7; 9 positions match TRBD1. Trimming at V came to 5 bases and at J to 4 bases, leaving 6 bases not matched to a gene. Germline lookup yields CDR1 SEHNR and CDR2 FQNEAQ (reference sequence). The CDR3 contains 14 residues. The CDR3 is CASSPQQGAYEQYF. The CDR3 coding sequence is TGTGCCAGCAGCCCCCAACAGGGGGCATACGAGCAGTACTTC.

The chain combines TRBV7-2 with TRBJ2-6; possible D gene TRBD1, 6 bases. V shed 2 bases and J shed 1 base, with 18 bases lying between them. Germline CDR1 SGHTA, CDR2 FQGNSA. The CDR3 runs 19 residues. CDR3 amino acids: CASSLIPGTRSSGANVLTF. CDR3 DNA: TGTGCCAGCAGCTTAATCCCCGGGACAAGGTCTTCTGGGGCCAACGTCCTGACTTTC.